This T cell receptor beta chain was identified during a study of shared clonotypes between healthy human individuals. The CDR3 loop spans 14 amino acids. CDR1 and CDR2 from the germline V gene are GTSNPN and SVGIG (reference sequence). V shed 5 bases and J 9 bases; nucleotides not matched to a gene: 13. Sequencing was performed with immunoSEQ multiplex PCR; in TCRdb, only in-frame clones are kept and a portion is missing. The repertoire consists of some 2 million clones, with less than 95% occurring once and the leading ten covering more than 0.9%. Naive CD8 cells lacked CD45RO, underwent positive selection for CCR7 and left out terminally differentiated effector memory CD45RA+ cells.

The source material was naive CD8+ T cells sorted from blood. The source of this sequence is a man between 18 and 35 years old in good health. The chain joins TRBV30 to TRBJ2-7; TRBD1 agrees at 10 bases. CDR3 sequence: CAWETGTGVFRQYF. As DNA, the CDR3 is TGTGCCTGGGAAACCGGGACAGGGGTCTTTAGGCAGTACTTC. The variable domain in full, with the rest retrieved from reference TRBV30 and TRBJ2-7, is SQTIHQWPATLVQPVGSPLSLECTVEGTSNPNLYWYRQAAGRGLQLLFYSVGIGQISSEVPQNLSASRPQDRQFILSSKKLLLSDSGFYLCAWETGTGVFRQYFGPGTRLTVT.